A selection of T cell receptor beta chains follows, all from one sample in a study of cytomegalovirus exposure and HLA in healthy donors. Here immunoSEQ multiplex PCR was the method, and the copy in TCRdb shows in-frame clones only, minus some. This sample has about 73,000 clones; 60% to 85% occur once, and the top ten carry around 12%. The sequenced sample consisted of PBMCs. These receptors came from a man in his 70s in good health and CMV-seronegative. The CDR3 runs from the conserved cysteine through the conserved F or W. The order of the fields is V gene, J gene, clone size, D gene, CDR3 protein, CDR3 DNA. D genes are given only for firm matches. The size of a clone is reported for some rows only, either as once, few or many, or as a class for expanded clones.

TRBV5-1	TRBJ2-5	NA	NA	CASKKTGSEVSETQYF	TGCGCCAGCAAAAAAACCGGGAGCGAGGTCAGTGAGACCCAGTACTTC
TRBV5-1	TRBJ2-3	NA	TRBD2	CASSLAASGVTDTQYF	TGCGCCAGCAGCTTGGCGGCTAGCGGGGTCACAGATACGCAGTATTTT
TRBV6-1	TRBJ2-2	NA	NA	CASKGVNTGELFF	TGTGCCAGCAAAGGGGTAAACACCGGGGAGCTGTTTTTT
TRBV9	TRBJ1-6	NA	NA	CASSPNPGTINSPLHF	TGTGCCAGCAGCCCAAACCCTGGGACAATAAACTCACCCCTCCACTTT
TRBV5-1	TRBJ2-1	NA	TRBD2	CASSPKSGGYYNEQFF	TGCGCCAGCAGTCCTAAAAGCGGGGGGTATTACAATGAGCAGTTCTTC
TRBV19	TRBJ2-2	NA	TRBD2	CASSIVGTSGELFF	TGTGCCAGTAGTATAGTAGGGACTAGCGGGGAGCTGTTTTTT
TRBV28	TRBJ1-1	NA	TRBD1	CASRITGGREAFF	TGTGCCAGCAGAATTACAGGGGGCAGAGAAGCTTTCTTT
TRBV18	TRBJ1-5	NA	NA	CASSVWGSDNQPQHF	TGTGCCAGCTCCGTCTGGGGTAGCGACAATCAGCCCCAGCATTTT
TRBV5-1	TRBJ1-1	NA	NA	CASSGLQGYTEAFF	TGCGCCAGCAGCGGCCTCCAGGGCTATACTGAAGCTTTCTTT
TRBV7-2	TRBJ2-1	NA	NA	CASSLGAAYNEQFF	TGTGCCAGCAGCTTGGGGGCTGCCTACAATGAGCAGTTCTTC
TRBV6-5	TRBJ1-6	NA	NA	CASSLQDWNSPLHF	TGTGCCAGCAGTCTACAGGATTGGAATTCACCCCTCCACTTT
TRBV5-1	TRBJ1-6	NA	TRBD1	CASRISGQLLSSYNSPLHF	TGCGCCAGCCGGATCTCGGGACAGCTCCTTAGCTCCTATAATTCACCCCTCCACTTT
TRBV7-3	TRBJ2-1	NA	TRBD2	CASSSARGGGRGEQFF	TGTGCCAGCAGCTCCGCTCGGGGGGGCGGGAGGGGTGAGCAGTTCTTC
TRBV6-5	TRBJ1-2	few	TRBD1	CASRELGQANYGYTF	TGTGCCAGCAGGGAACTGGGACAGGCCAACTATGGCTACACCTTC
TRBV6-5	TRBJ2-3	NA	NA	CASALEGVSTDTQYF	TGTGCCAGCGCCCTTGAAGGGGTCTCCACAGATACGCAGTATTTT
TRBV6-5	TRBJ1-2	NA	NA	CASSPGNYGYTF	TGTGCCAGCAGTCCAGGGAACTATGGCTACACCTTC
TRBV9	TRBJ2-3	NA	NA	CASSGRASSTDTQYF	TGTGCCAGCAGCGGTAGAGCCTCTAGCACAGATACGCAGTATTTT
TRBV14	TRBJ2-1	NA	TRBD2	CASSPGLAGFNEQFF	TGTGCCAGCAGCCCGGGACTAGCGGGTTTCAATGAGCAGTTCTTC
TRBV19	TRBJ2-1	NA	TRBD2	CASSIGGTSRDEQFF	TGTGCCAGTAGTATAGGGGGGACTAGCAGAGATGAGCAGTTCTTC
TRBV13	TRBJ2-5	NA	NA	CASSLIQEETQYF	TGTGCCAGCAGCTTAATACAGGAAGAGACCCAGTACTTC
TRBV30	TRBJ1-1	NA	NA	CAWRRENTEAFF	TGTGCCTGGAGGAGGGAGAACACTGAAGCTTTCTTT
TRBV6-6	TRBJ1-5	few	TRBD1	CASSPAGGGNQPQHF	TGTGCCAGCAGCCCCGCAGGGGGCGGCAATCAGCCCCAGCATTTT
TRBV5-6	TRBJ2-1	NA	TRBD1	CASSSRGPAYNEQFF	TGTGCCAGCAGCTCCAGGGGGCCGGCCTACAATGAGCAGTTCTTC
TRBV4-3	TRBJ2-2	few	TRBD2	CASSRTSGGSTGELFF	TGCGCCAGCAGCCGGACTAGCGGGGGAAGCACCGGGGAGCTGTTTTTT
TRBV7-6	TRBJ2-7	NA	TRBD1	CASSPGTGSYEQYF	TGTGCCAGCAGCCCCGGGACAGGTTCCTACGAGCAGTACTTC
TRBV29-1	TRBJ2-1	few	TRBD1	CSGEDRDTYNEQFF	TGCAGCGGAGAGGACAGGGACACCTACAATGAGCAGTTCTTC
TRBV30	TRBJ1-4	NA	TRBD1	CAWRSGTGNEKLFF	TGTGCCTGGAGGTCCGGGACAGGGAATGAAAAACTGTTTTTT
TRBV18	TRBJ1-1	once	TRBD1	CASSPGQNMNTEAFF	TGTGCCAGCTCACCGGGACAGAACATGAACACTGAAGCTTTCTTT
TRBV5-1	TRBJ2-1	few	NA	CASSFTANNEQFF	TGCGCCAGCAGCTTCACAGCTAACAATGAGCAGTTCTTC
TRBV6-6	TRBJ1-6	NA	NA	CASSNTGYGGNSPLHF	TGTGCCAGCAGTAATACAGGGTATGGGGGAAATTCACCCCTCCACTTT
TRBV5-1	TRBJ2-1	once	TRBD2	CASSPLDGGASYNEQFF	TGCGCCAGCAGTCCACTAGACGGGGGGGCGTCCTACAATGAGCAGTTCTTC
TRBV14	TRBJ1-1	NA	NA	CASSRLRSTPGNTEAFF	TGTGCCAGCAGCCGTCTCAGAAGCACCCCGGGGAACACTGAAGCTTTCTTT
TRBV5-6	TRBJ2-3	few	NA	CASSRDKGSTQYF	TGTGCCAGCAGTCGAGATAAAGGGAGTACGCAGTATTTT
TRBV7-9	TRBJ2-5	NA	TRBD1	CASGGQGLETQYF	TGTGCCAGCGGCGGACAGGGATTGGAGACCCAGTACTTC
TRBV28	TRBJ2-3	NA	TRBD1	CASRPTGGWADTQYF	TGTGCCAGCAGACCAACAGGGGGTTGGGCAGATACGCAGTATTTT
TRBV9	TRBJ2-3	NA	TRBD2	CASSAGLGSADTQYF	TGTGCCAGCAGCGCGGGACTAGGGTCTGCAGATACGCAGTATTTT
TRBV7-8	TRBJ2-2	NA	TRBD2	CASSLGASGRLNTGELFF	TGTGCCAGCAGCTTAGGGGCCAGCGGGAGGCTGAACACCGGGGAGCTGTTTTTT
TRBV6-1	TRBJ1-3	NA	NA	CASSERGHGNTIYF	TGTGCCAGCAGTGAAAGGGGCCATGGAAACACCATATATTTT
TRBV7-9	TRBJ1-4	NA	NA	CASSLVSGSNEKLFF	TGTGCCAGCAGCTTAGTATCCGGGTCTAATGAAAAACTGTTTTTT
TRBV10-3	TRBJ1-5	NA	NA	CAISLTGQNQPQHF	TGTGCCATCAGTTTGACAGGCCAAAATCAGCCCCAGCATTTT
TRBV10-3	TRBJ2-5	NA	TRBD1	CAISRDTGVETQYF	TGTGCCATCAGCAGGGATACAGGGGTAGAGACCCAGTACTTC
TRBV6-6	TRBJ1-1	NA	TRBD1	CASTKIQTGKNTEAFF	TGTGCCAGCACAAAAATCCAGACAGGGAAGAACACTGAAGCTTTCTTT
TRBV6-1	TRBJ2-2	NA	TRBD1	CAASRTGNTGELFF	TGTGCCGCTTCCAGGACAGGGAACACCGGGGAGCTGTTTTTT
TRBV5-1	TRBJ2-1	NA	NA	CASDQGSFNEQFF	TGCGCCAGCGACCAAGGGAGTTTCAATGAGCAGTTCTTC
TRBV5-6	TRBJ1-1	NA	NA	CASSLGQYTEAFF	TGTGCCAGCAGCTTGGGACAGTACACTGAAGCTTTCTTT
TRBV18	TRBJ1-2	NA	TRBD1	CASSLAGQNYGYTF	TGTGCCAGCTCCCTCGCGGGACAGAACTATGGCTACACCTTC
TRBV4-1	TRBJ2-7	NA	NA	CASSQERETGPYEQYF	TGCGCCAGCAGCCAAGAGAGGGAAACCGGGCCCTACGAGCAGTACTTC
TRBV19	TRBJ2-2	NA	NA	CASSNNGGTGELFF	TGTGCCAGTAGTAATAACGGGGGAACCGGGGAGCTGTTTTTT
TRBV18	TRBJ2-2	NA	NA	CASSPNSGEIAGELFF	TGTGCCAGCTCCCCAAACTCTGGTGAGATCGCCGGGGAGCTGTTTTTT
TRBV30	TRBJ1-4	once	TRBD1	CAWSKGTGVGEKLFF	TGTGCCTGGAGTAAGGGGACAGGGGTTGGTGAAAAACTGTTTTTT
TRBV10-2	TRBJ2-7	few	TRBD2	CASSESGGYSYEQYF	TGCGCCAGCAGTGAAAGCGGGGGGTACTCCTACGAGCAGTACTTC
TRBV7-9	TRBJ2-3	NA	NA	CASSLLTDTQYF	TGTGCCAGCAGCTTATTAACAGATACGCAGTATTTT
TRBV14	TRBJ2-7	NA	TRBD2	CASSHSRTSGTSEQYF	TGTGCCAGCAGCCACTCCCGGACTAGCGGGACTAGCGAGCAGTACTTC
TRBV7-2	TRBJ2-7	NA	TRBD2	CASSFFVVGLAGYSYEQYF	TGTGCCAGCAGCTTTTTCGTGGTGGGACTAGCGGGGTACTCCTACGAGCAGTACTTC
TRBV7-8	TRBJ1-2	NA	TRBD1	CASSIGTGKSDGYTF	TGTGCCAGCAGCATCGGGACAGGGAAAAGTGATGGCTACACCTTC